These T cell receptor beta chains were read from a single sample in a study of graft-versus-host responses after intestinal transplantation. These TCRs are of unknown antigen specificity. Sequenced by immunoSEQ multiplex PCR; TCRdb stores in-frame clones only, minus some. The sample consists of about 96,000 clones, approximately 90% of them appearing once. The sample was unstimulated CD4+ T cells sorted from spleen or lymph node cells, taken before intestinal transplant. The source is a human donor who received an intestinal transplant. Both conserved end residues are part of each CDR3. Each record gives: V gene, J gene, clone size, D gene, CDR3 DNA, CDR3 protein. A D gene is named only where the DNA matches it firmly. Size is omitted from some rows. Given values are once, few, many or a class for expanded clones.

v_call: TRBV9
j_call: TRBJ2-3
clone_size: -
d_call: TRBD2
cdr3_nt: TGTGCCAGCAGCCTACGGTTCGGGGGGGACTCAACAGATACGCAGTATTTT
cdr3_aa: CASSLRFGGDSTDTQYF

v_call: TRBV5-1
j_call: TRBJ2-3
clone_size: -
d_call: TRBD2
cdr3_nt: TGCGCCAGCAGCTCGGGACTAGGAGAGACAGATACGCAGTATTTT
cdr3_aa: CASSSGLGETDTQYF

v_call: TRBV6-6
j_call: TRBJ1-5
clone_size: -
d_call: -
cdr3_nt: TGTGCCAGCAGTTACTGGTCAGATTATAGCAATCAGCCCCAGCATTTT
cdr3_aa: CASSYWSDYSNQPQHF

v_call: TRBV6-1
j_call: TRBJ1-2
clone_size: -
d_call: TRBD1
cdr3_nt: TGTGCCAGCCGGCTCCTTCCGACAGGGGGCAGTGGCTACACCTTC
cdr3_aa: CASRLLPTGGSGYTF

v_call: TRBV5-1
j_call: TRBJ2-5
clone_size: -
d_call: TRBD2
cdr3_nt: TGCGCCAGCAGCAGACTAGCGGGAGGAAATCAAGAGACCCAGTACTTC
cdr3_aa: CASSRLAGGNQETQYF

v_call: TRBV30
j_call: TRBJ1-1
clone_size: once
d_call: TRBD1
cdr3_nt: TGTGCCTGGAGTGTACAGGGGTGGCCTGAAGCTTTCTTT
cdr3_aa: CAWSVQGWPEAFF

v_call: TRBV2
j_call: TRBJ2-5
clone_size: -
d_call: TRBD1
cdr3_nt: TGTGCCAGCGCGTGGGACAGGGGGCCTGAAGAGACCCAGTACTTC
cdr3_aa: CASAWDRGPEETQYF

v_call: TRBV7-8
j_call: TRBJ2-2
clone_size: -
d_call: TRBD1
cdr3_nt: TGTGCCAGCACCCCGTGGGGGACAGCTCTCACCGGGGAGCTGTTTTTT
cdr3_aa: CASTPWGTALTGELFF

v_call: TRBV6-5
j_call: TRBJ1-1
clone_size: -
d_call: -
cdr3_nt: TGTGCCAGCAGTGAATGGCCGACAGTTGTCCAAGCTTTCTTT
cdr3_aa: CASSEWPTVVQAFF

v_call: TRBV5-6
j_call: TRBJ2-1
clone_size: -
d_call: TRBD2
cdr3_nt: TGTGCCAGCAGCCCAAGACTAGCGTCCGGGGAGCAGTTCTTC
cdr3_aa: CASSPRLASGEQFF

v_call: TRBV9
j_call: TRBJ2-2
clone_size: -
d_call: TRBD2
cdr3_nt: TGTGCCAGCAGCTATCTCCCTTCCGCCGGGACTAGCGGTACCGGGGAGCTGTTTTTT
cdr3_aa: CASSYLPSAGTSGTGELFF

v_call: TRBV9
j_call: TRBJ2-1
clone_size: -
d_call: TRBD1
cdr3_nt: TGTGCCAGCAGCGCCACCTCGACAGGGAAGCAGTTCTTC
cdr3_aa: CASSATSTGKQFF

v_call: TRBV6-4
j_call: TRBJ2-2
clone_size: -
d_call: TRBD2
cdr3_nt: TGTGCCAGCAGTAAGGATCTAGCGGGAGGGCCAACCGGGGAGCTGTTTTTT
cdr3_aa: CASSKDLAGGPTGELFF

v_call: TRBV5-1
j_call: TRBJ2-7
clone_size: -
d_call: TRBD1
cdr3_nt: TGCGCCAGCAGCTTGCCAGGGGGCGGGTACGAGCAGTACTTC
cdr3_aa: CASSLPGGGYEQYF

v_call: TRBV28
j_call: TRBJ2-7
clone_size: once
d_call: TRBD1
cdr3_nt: TGTGCCAGCAGTTGGGACAGGATCCCCGAGCAGTACTTC
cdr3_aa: CASSWDRIPEQYF

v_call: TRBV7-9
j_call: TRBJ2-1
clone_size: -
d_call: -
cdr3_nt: TGTGCCAGCAGCTTAAATCTCCGGGAGCAGTTCTTC
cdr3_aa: CASSLNLREQFF

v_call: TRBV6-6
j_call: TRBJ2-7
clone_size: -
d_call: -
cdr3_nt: TGTGCCAGCACCCTCCCCGGGATATCCTACGAGCAGTACTTC
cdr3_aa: CASTLPGISYEQYF

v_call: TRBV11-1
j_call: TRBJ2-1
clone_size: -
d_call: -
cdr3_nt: TGTGCCAGCAGCTCAGAGAGGGTTTCGGATGAGCAGTTCTTC
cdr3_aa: CASSSERVSDEQFF

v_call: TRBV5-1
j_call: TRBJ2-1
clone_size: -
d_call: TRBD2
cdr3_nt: TGCGCCAGCAGCCAAGGACTAGCTCACAATGAGCAGTTCTTC
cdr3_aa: CASSQGLAHNEQFF

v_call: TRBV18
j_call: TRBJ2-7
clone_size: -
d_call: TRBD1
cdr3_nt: TGTGCCAGCTCACCAAGGACAGGGGAGTTAAGCGAGCAGTACTTC
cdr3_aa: CASSPRTGELSEQYF

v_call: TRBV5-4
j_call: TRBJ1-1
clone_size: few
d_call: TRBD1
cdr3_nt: TGTGCCAGCAGCCGGGACAGGAACACTGAAGCTTTCTTT
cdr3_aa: CASSRDRNTEAFF

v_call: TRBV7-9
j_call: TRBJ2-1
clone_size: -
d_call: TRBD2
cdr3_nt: TGTGCCAGCAGCGGGAGGTCCGGGACTAGCAACTACAATGAGCAGTTCTTC
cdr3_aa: CASSGRSGTSNYNEQFF

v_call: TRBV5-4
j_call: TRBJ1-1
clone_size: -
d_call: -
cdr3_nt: TGTGCCAGCAGTTACGACAGGTTGAACACTGAAGCTTTCTTT
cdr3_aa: CASSYDRLNTEAFF

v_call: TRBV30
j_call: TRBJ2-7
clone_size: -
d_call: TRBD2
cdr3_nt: TGTGCTCTCAGCGGGGGGGCCTACGAGCAGTACTTC
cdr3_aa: CALSGGAYEQYF

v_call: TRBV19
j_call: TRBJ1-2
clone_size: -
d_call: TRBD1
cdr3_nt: TGTGCCAGTAGTACCACCCGACAGGGGAACTATGGCTACACCTTC
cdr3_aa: CASSTTRQGNYGYTF

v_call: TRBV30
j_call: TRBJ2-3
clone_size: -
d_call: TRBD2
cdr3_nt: TGTGCCTGGAGACCGGGACTAGCGGACACAGATACGCAGTATTTT
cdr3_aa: CAWRPGLADTDTQYF

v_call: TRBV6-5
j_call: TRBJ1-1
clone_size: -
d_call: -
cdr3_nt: TGTGCCAGCAGTTACTCGGGGGGAATGAACACTGAAGCTTTCTTT
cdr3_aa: CASSYSGGMNTEAFF

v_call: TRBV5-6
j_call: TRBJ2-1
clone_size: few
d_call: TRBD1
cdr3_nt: TGTGCCAGCGGTCGACAGGGAACCTACAATGAGCAGTTCTTC
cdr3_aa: CASGRQGTYNEQFF

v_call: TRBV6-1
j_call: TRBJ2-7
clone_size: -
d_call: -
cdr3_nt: TGTGCCAGCAGTGGTGCTAGCGTCTCCTACGAGCAGTACTTC
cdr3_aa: CASSGASVSYEQYF

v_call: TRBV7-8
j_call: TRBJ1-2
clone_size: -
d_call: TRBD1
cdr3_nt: TGTGCCAGCAGCTCACGAGGGGGCAGGGTCGGCTACACCTTC
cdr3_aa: CASSSRGGRVGYTF

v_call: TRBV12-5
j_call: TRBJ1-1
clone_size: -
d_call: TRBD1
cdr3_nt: TGTGCTAGTGGTTTGAGGACAGGGGAACTGAACACTGAAGCTTTCTTT
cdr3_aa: CASGLRTGELNTEAFF

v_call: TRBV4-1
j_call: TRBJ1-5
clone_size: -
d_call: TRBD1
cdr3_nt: TGCGCCAGCAGCCAAGATCCGACAGGGCGGAATCAGCCCCAGCATTTT
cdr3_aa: CASSQDPTGRNQPQHF

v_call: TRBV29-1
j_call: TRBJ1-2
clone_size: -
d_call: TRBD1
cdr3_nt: TGCAGCGTTGTATCGACAGGGAGAGGAGCTAACTATGGCTACACCTTC
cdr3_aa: CSVVSTGRGANYGYTF

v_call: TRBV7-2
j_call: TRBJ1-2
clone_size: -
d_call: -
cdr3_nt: TGTGCCAGCAGCGTTATCCTCGGCTACACCTTC
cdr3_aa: CASSVILGYTF

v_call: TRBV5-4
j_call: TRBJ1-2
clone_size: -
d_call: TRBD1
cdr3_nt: TGTGCCAGCAGCTTGGACAGGGGGCTAGACGGCTACACCTTC
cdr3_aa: CASSLDRGLDGYTF

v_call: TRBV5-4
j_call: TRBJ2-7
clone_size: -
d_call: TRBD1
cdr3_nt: TGTGCCAGCAGCGCCGGACAGGTAGAGCAGTACTTC
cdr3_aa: CASSAGQVEQYF

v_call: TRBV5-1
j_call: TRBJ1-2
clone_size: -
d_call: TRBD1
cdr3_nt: TGCGCCAGCAGCTTGGAGAACAGGGGGCTGGGTGGCTACACCTTC
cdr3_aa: CASSLENRGLGGYTF

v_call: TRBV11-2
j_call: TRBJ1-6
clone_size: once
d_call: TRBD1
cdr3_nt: TGTGCCAGCAGCATCAACAGGGGGCCGAATTCACCCCTCCACTTT
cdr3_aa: CASSINRGPNSPLHF

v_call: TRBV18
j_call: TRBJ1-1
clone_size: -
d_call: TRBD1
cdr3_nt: TGTGCCAGCTCACCAACAGGGGACAGGGGATGGCTGAACACTGAAGCTTTCTTT
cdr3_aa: CASSPTGDRGWLNTEAFF

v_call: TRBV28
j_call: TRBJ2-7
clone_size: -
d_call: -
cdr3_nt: TGTGCCAGCAGTTTAAAGGGGCAAGAGCAGTACTTC
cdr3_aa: CASSLKGQEQYF

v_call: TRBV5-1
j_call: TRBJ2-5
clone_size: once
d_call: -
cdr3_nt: TGCGCCAGCAGCTTGGTAGGTTTTTCGGCTAGCTCGTACCAAGAGACCCAGTACTTC
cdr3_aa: CASSLVGFSASSYQETQYF

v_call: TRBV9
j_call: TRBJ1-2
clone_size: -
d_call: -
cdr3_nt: TGTGCCAGCAGCCCCCACAGGACCTCCTCTTATGGCTACACCTTC
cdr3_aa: CASSPHRTSSYGYTF

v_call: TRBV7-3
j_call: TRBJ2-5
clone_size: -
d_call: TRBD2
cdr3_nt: TGTGCCAGCAGCGCCTACCAACTAGCGGATAGACAAGAGACCCAGTACTTC
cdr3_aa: CASSAYQLADRQETQYF

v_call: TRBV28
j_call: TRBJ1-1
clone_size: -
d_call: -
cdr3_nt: TGTGCCAGCAGTTTGGGGCGGTTCCTCGGCGGGAGGGCGAAAACTGAAGCTTTCTTT
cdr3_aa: CASSLGRFLGGRAKTEAFF

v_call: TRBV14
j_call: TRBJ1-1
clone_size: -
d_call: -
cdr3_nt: TGTGCCAGCAGCCAAGATAAAGGGGACACTGAAGCTTTCTTT
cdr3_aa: CASSQDKGDTEAFF

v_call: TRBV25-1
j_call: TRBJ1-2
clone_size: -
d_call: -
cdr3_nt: TGTGCCAGCAGTGAATATAAAGGAGGGAACTATGGCTACACCTTC
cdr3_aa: CASSEYKGGNYGYTF

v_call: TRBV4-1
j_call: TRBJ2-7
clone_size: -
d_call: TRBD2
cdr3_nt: TGCGCCAGCAGCCCCACGCGAGGACTAGCGGGAGTTTCATACGAGCAGTACTTC
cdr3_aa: CASSPTRGLAGVSYEQYF

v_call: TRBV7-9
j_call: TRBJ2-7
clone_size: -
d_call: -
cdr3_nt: TGTGCCAGCAGCTTAGCCGGGGGTGGTACGTACGAGCAGTACTTC
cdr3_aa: CASSLAGGGTYEQYF

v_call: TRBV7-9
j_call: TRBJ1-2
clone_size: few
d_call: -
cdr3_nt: TGTGCCAGCAGCGCAGTCTATGGCTACACCTTC
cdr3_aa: CASSAVYGYTF

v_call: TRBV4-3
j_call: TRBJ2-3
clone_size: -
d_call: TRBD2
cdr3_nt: TGCGCCAGCAGCCAAGAAATGGCGGGGGGCACAGATACGCAGTATTTT
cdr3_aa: CASSQEMAGGTDTQYF

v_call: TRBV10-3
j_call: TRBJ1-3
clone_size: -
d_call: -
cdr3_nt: TGTGCCATCGGAGGCAGGGGAGATGGTGGAAACACCATATATTTT
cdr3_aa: CAIGGRGDGGNTIYF

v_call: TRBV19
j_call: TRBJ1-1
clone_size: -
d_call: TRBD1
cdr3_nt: TGTGCCAGTAATGTTGGCAGGGGGACTGAAGCTTTCTTT
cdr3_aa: CASNVGRGTEAFF

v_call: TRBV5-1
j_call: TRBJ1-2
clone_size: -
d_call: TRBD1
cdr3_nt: TGCGCCAGCAGCCCGTCACGACGACAGGGGTTAATCCCCTATGGCTACACCTTC
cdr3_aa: CASSPSRRQGLIPYGYTF

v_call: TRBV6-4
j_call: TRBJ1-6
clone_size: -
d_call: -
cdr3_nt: TGTGCCAGCAGTCCCTCCTTTGCGGGTCTGGATTATTCACCCCTCCACTTT
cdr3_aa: CASSPSFAGLDYSPLHF

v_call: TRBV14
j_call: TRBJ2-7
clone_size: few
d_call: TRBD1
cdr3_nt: TGTGCCAGCAGCCAACGACCCTCCGGGACAGTTAGCTACGAGCAGTACTTC
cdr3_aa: CASSQRPSGTVSYEQYF

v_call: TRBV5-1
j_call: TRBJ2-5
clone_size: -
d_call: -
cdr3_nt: TGCGCCAGCAGCTTTGCAGGGGAAGAGACCCAGTACTTC
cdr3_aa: CASSFAGEETQYF

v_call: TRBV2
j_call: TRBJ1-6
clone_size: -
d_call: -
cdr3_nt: TGTGCCAGCAGTGACCCGTTCCCCTCCTATAATTCACCCCTCCACTTT
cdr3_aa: CASSDPFPSYNSPLHF

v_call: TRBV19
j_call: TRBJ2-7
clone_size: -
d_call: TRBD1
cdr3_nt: TGTGCCAGTAGTATAGATTTCGACAGGGTGACCTACGAGCAGTACTTC
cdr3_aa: CASSIDFDRVTYEQYF

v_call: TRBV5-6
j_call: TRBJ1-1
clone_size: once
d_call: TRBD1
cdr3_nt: TGTGCCAGCAGCTTTGGGGACAGAGGGAACACTGAAGCTTTCTTT
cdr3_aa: CASSFGDRGNTEAFF

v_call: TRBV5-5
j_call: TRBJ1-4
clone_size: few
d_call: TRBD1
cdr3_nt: TGTGCCAGCAGCGCCCAAAGACAGGGATGGGATGAAAAACTGTTTTTT
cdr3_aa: CASSAQRQGWDEKLFF